These T cell receptor beta chains were read from a single sample in a study of regulatory T cells in long-lasting Graves disease. TCRdb used MiXCR to reprocess the multiplex PCR reads, holding one entry per CDR3 protein. This table has 600,000 to 650,000 distinct CDR3 sequences, 16% appearing once. These sequences were also reported in another study, on T cells in Graves' hyperthyroidism and ophthalmopathy.

The source was peripheral blood mononuclear cells (PBMCs), collected at new diagnosis, from a patient treated with antithyroid drugs. Receptor source: a woman in her twenties or thirties with Graves disease. The CDR3 runs from the conserved cysteine through the conserved F or W. The D gene is left open where the match is weak. Only some rows state a clone size, as once, few, many or a class for expanded clones.

size,D,V,J,CDR3,DNA
NA,NA,TRBV7-2,TRBJ1-4,CASSLYPVQALTNEKLFF,TGTGCCAGCAGCTTGTATCCAGTACAGGCTTTAACTAATGAAAAACTGTTTTTT
many,NA,TRBV12-3/TRBV12-4,TRBJ1-1,CASRRGWNTEAFF,TGTGCCAGCCGGAGGGGATGGAACACTGAAGCTTTCTTT
NA,NA,TRBV9,TRBJ2-1,CASSEDSFYNEQFF,TGTGCCAGCAGCGAGGACAGTTTTTACAATGAGCAGTTCTTC
many,NA,TRBV7-8,TRBJ1-1,CASSFLEVGRYDTEAFF,TGTGCCAGCAGCTTTCTCGAAGTGGGACGGTACGACACTGAAGCTTTCTTT
NA,TRBD2,TRBV15,TRBJ2-3,CATAMASGRDTQYF,TGTGCCACAGCGATGGCTAGCGGGAGAGATACGCAGTATTTT
many,NA,TRBV5-1,TRBJ2-3,CASSLEGSTDTQYF,TGCGCCAGCAGCTTGGAGGGGAGCACAGATACGCAGTATTTT
many,NA,TRBV12-3/TRBV12-4,TRBJ1-4,CASSSPTGINEKLFF,TGTGCCAGCAGCTCACCAACAGGGATTAATGAAAAACTGTTTTTT
few,NA,TRBV20-1,TRBJ1-3,CSARDWKPETSGNTIYF,TGCAGTGCTAGAGATTGGAAGCCAGAGACCTCTGGAAACACCATATATTTT
NA,NA,TRBV20-1,TRBJ1-3,CSAEGRPSSGNTIYF,TGCAGTGCCGAGGGACGGCCGTCCTCTGGAAACACCATATATTTT
NA,NA,TRBV30,TRBJ1-5,CAWSRDTKSGPQHF,TGTGCCTGGAGTAGGGACACGAAAAGTGGGCCCCAGCATTTT
few,NA,TRBV11-2,TRBJ1-6,CASSLEWGGRSPLHF,TGTGCCAGCAGCTTAGAATGGGGCGGTCGGTCACCCCTCCACTTT
few,NA,TRBV27,TRBJ2-7,CASRNTNSYEQYF,TGTGCCAGCCGCAACACGAACTCCTACGAGCAGTACTTC
many,TRBD2,TRBV7-9,TRBJ2-1,CASSSLSGLANFDEQFF,TGTGCCAGCAGCTCCCTCTCGGGACTAGCAAACTTCGATGAGCAGTTCTTC
many,NA,TRBV5-6,TRBJ2-3,CASSFPEARFTDTQYF,TGTGCCAGCAGTTTTCCCGAGGCGCGCTTCACAGATACGCAGTATTTT
few,TRBD1,TRBV5-1,TRBJ1-3,CASSVGQNSGNTIYF,TGCGCCAGCAGCGTGGGACAGAACTCTGGAAACACCATATATTTT
few,NA,TRBV20-1,TRBJ1-2,CSARRDASSYGYTF,TGCAGTGCTAGGAGGGACGCCTCGTCCTATGGCTACACCTTC
NA,NA,TRBV20-1,TRBJ2-7,CSAVSSAYEQYF,TGCAGTGCAGTAAGCTCTGCCTACGAGCAGTACTTC
many,NA,TRBV28,TRBJ2-7,CASRYPTGSREQYF,TGTGCCAGCAGATATCCGACGGGGTCGCGAGAGCAGTACTTC
NA,NA,TRBV6-1,TRBJ1-2,CASRRRQSPNYGYTF,TGTGCCAGCAGGAGACGACAGAGCCCTAACTATGGCTACACCTTC
many,TRBD1,TRBV6-1,TRBJ1-5,CASRPARVTGAVNQPQHF,TGTGCCAGCAGGCCAGCACGCGTCACAGGGGCGGTCAATCAGCCCCAGCATTTT
many,NA,TRBV7-2,TRBJ2-7,CASSPPSGYEQYF,TGTGCCAGCAGCCCGCCGTCCGGCTACGAGCAGTACTTC
many,TRBD1,TRBV28,TRBJ2-5,CASTTGWETQYF,TGTGCCAGCACGACAGGGTGGGAGACCCAGTACTTC
many,TRBD2,TRBV2,TRBJ2-7,CASRSGLAVSYEQYF,TGTGCCAGCAGATCTGGACTAGCGGTCAGCTACGAGCAGTACTTC
NA,NA,TRBV9,TRBJ2-1,CASSAVSGAYNEQFF,TGTGCCAGCAGCGCGGTCTCCGGCGCCTACAATGAGCAGTTCTTC
NA,NA,TRBV28,TRBJ1-4,CASSPPSWYSNEKLFF,TGTGCCAGCAGCCCCCCCTCTTGGTACTCTAATGAAAAACTGTTTTTT
many,TRBD2,TRBV12-3/TRBV12-4,TRBJ2-1,CASSLAGYTYNEQFF,TGTGCCAGCAGCTTAGCGGGTTATACCTACAATGAGCAGTTCTTC
few,NA,TRBV29-1,TRBJ2-3,CSARPGLALSTDTQYF,TGCAGCGCACGACCGGGGCTAGCGCTGAGCACAGATACGCAGTATTTT
few,NA,TRBV12-3/TRBV12-4,TRBJ2-1,CASSLGQTLSYNEQFF,TGTGCCAGCAGTTTAGGGCAGACCCTCTCCTACAATGAGCAGTTCTTC
many,NA,TRBV20-1,TRBJ2-1,CSARASQSYNEQFF,TGCAGTGCTCGAGCGTCCCAGTCCTACAATGAGCAGTTCTTC
many,NA,TRBV18,TRBJ1-5,CASSETIQQPQHF,TGTGCCAGCTCAGAAACGATACAACAGCCCCAGCATTTT